This T cell receptor beta chain was obtained from a study of shared clonotypes between healthy human individuals. Assay used: immunoSEQ multiplex PCR; TCRdb lists only in-frame clones, some missing. The data hold over 400,000 clones, with 81% observed a single time. The CDR3 contains 17 residues. The V gene end was trimmed by 4 bases and the J gene end by 0 bases; junction bases not matched to a gene: 5. Germline CDR1 and CDR2: MNHNS and SASEGT. The healthy adult donors were HIV-negative and reported no recent acute infections or vaccinations. Sequencing was carried out using PBMCs. The chain couples TRBV6-1 to TRBJ2-6; TRBD1 matches at 8 bases. This receptor was obtained from a middle-aged woman in good health. Some clones in this sample may be carry-over from other donors' samples. CDR3 DNA sequence: TGTGCCAGCAGTGGGACAGGGTTGAGCTCTGGGGCCAACGTCCTGACTTTC. Translating it yields CASSGTGLSSGANVLTF.